The clone carrying this TCR beta chain showed up just once. The data belong to a study of PD-L1 blockade in urothelial cancer. Study overall: The researchers analyzed blood 3 weeks (second dose) and 6 weeks after treatment start. T cells numbered a median of 141,255 in the blood samples.

The time point is: peripheral blood 6 weeks after treatment start. Germline V gives CDR1 MNHNY, CDR2 SVGAGI (reference sequence). V lost 5 bases, J lost 3 bases, and 18 bases lay in between. This CDR3 has 16 amino acids. The method was immunoSEQ multiplex PCR; TCRdb's version includes in-frame clones alone and lacks a portion of them. The sample records 48,000 or so clones, approximately 80% being singletons. The sequenced sample was PBMCs, obtained around atezolizumab (anti-PD-L1) treatment. The receptor was derived from a man in his 70s with urothelial cancer. The chain uses TRBV6-6 and TRBJ2-3, with D possibly being TRBD1 (7 bases). CDR3 sequence (DNA): TGTGCCAGCAGTCCCTCCAGCAGGGGGGAGACAGATACGCAGTATTTT. Amino acid sequence: CASSPSSRGETDTQYF.